Detailed here is one T cell receptor beta chain. In its sample, this clone was seen a few times. Its antigen remains unidentified. Base qualities were left out, and no much larger clone turns up one base away. TCRbeta CDR3 regions were amplified from genomic DNA by means of the immunoSEQ Assay, a bias-controlled multiplex PCR. The authors processed their data as follows. The number of nucleated cells in each sample was estimated by amplification of reference gene primers within the assay. To quantify the absolute abundance of each unique TCRbeta CDR3 rearrangement, sequence reads were collapsed and filtered. For each sample, productive Simpson clonality was calculated by taking the square root of Simpson's diversity index across productive rearrangements. TCRdb's version of the immuneACCESS table is confined to in-frame rearrangements and falls short of the full clone set. An unresolved V gene accounts for under half of the shortfall where checked; the remainder is of unknown origin. That table supplies the V and J calls and clone size; D and trimming were determined from the DNA. This sample gives under 200,000 clones in total; 87% of them show up just once. Around 6.5% of the sample comes from the top ten.

These data belong to a study of blood T cell repertoires in COVID-19 (dated by TCRdb to about 2020). Background for the entire study: Samples from collaborators originated in the United States, Italy and Spain and spanned both the acute and convalescent phases of COVID-19. A freely available public database, intended as a resource for researchers studying the immune response to SARS-CoV-2, is where the repertoires were released. Subjects who had been exposed to COVID-19, were actively infected with it, or had recovered from it provided the deeply sampled blood TCRbeta repertoires that made up the dataset. Samples were obtained from the ongoing ImmuneRACE study (first 160 participants) and from 1,254 subjects provided by 6 global collaborators. Nearly every sample came with metadata listing a de-identified subject ID, COVID-19 status, age in years and sex. Where available, HLA class I and class II types were taken from metadata supplied by the sample provider and were not determined by assay-based typing. The prospective study material was composed of cDNA or gDNA derived from T cells, B-cell-depleted T cells, or PBMCs. Study-level results and caveats: The amount of clinical and demographic metadata varied by source and participant and was provided uncurated.

Participants in the prospective study were aged about 18 to 100 years, lived in 20 to 30 United States geographic areas, and enrolled through a virtual design. Cohort assignment in the prospective study relied on participant-reported clinical history from a screening survey and a study questionnaire. For ImmuneRACE Cohort 3, a participant was defined as recovered based on two consecutive negative NP/OP PCR tests, clearance by a healthcare professional, or resolution of symptoms. In the prospective study, whole blood, serum and a nasopharyngeal or oropharyngeal swab were collected from each participant by mobile phlebotomists. Prospective study participants could optionally give additional blood draws and questionnaires over a roughly 2-month period. Before DNA extraction, prospective study blood samples were shipped either frozen or at room temperature. The CDR3 goes from the cysteine to the phenylalanine over 14 residues. Left in the record is the CDR3 DNA by itself, 42 bases read in frame from the first base. Trimming costs V 5 bases and J 3 bases, and their ends lie 10 bases apart. The CDR1 and CDR2 encoded by the germline V gene are MGHRA and YSYEKL.

The chain couples TRBV4-1 to TRBJ1-4; there is no confident call for the D gene. Sequencing input: PBMCs or T cells enriched from blood (not recorded which). This TCR came from a woman aged 45-65 years who had recovered from COVID-19. The CDR3 corresponds to CASSLTFPNEKLFF. At the DNA level, the sequence is TGCGCCAGCAGCTTGACATTTCCTAATGAAAAACTGTTTTTT.